The 17 T cell receptor beta chains listed next were all sequenced from one sample in a study of control samples from healthy donors and cancer patients. The protocol was immunoSEQ multiplex PCR, while the TCRdb copy is restricted to in-frame clones and leaves out a portion. This sample carries about 100,000 clones, around 89% of them seen once, and the ten largest clones take 7.8%. The sample taken for sequencing was blood. The source is a man younger than 45 in good health.

This clone has just a few counts. This chain links TRBV3-1 (or the pseudogene TRBV3-2) with TRBJ1-5; D may be TRBD1 (5 bases). The CDR3 length is 15 residues. Between the trimmed V and J ends, which lost 1 base and 3 bases, there was a span of 10 bases. Germline CDR1 LGHDT, CDR2 YNNKEL (reference sequence). DNA for the CDR3: TGTGCCAGCAGCCAAGCACCAGGGAACAATCAGCCCCAGCATTTT. Protein sequence: CASSQAPGNNQPQHF.

The chain couples TRBV11-3 to TRBJ2-1; D is possibly TRBD1 (6 bases). The CDR3 totals 13 residues. V was trimmed by 3 bases and J by 6 bases, leaving 9 bases between them. CDR1 is SGHNT and CDR2 is YENEEA in the germline V gene. The chain's CDR3 is CASSLQGINEQFF. The CDR3 DNA follows: TGTGCCAGCAGCTTGCAGGGGATCAATGAGCAGTTCTTC.

This chain joins TRBV28 and TRBJ1-1, with a possible D match to TRBD1 (6 bases). The CDR3 is made up of 15 amino acids. Trimming took 1 base from V and 7 from J, leaving 16 bases between them. CDR1 MDHEN and CDR2 SYDVKM come from the germline V gene. In DNA form, the CDR3 reads TGTGCCAGCAGTTTATCCCTGGGGCAGGGGTATGAAGCTTTCTTT. This sequence encodes CASSLSLGQGYEAFF.

J is TRBJ1-3 and V is TRBV9; D gene unclear. CDR3 length: 14 residues. The germline CDR1 and CDR2 sequences are SGDLS and YYNGEE. The germline V and J ends were trimmed by 0 bases and 3 bases, with 7 bases remaining between them. The CDR3 sequence: CASSVDGVGNTIYF. For the CDR3, the DNA is TGTGCCAGCAGCGTAGATGGGGTTGGAAACACCATATATTTT. Based on the CDR3 plus reference TRBV9 and TRBJ1-3, the full variable domain is DSGVTQTPKHLITATGQRVTLRCSPRSGDLSVYWYQQSLDQGLQFLIQYYNGEERAKGNILERFSAQQFPDLHSELNLSSLELGDSALYFCASSVDGVGNTIYFGEGSWLTVV.

The sample holds one count of this clone. This chain links TRBV15 with TRBJ2-1; the D is unclear. The V end was cut by 0 bases, the J end by 3 bases, with 12 bases between. This CDR3 comprises 16 residues. Germline V gene data show CDR1 as LNHNV and CDR2 as YYDKDF (reference sequence). Here the CDR3 DNA reads TGTGCCACCAGCAGAGATGTGGGCACATTCTACAATGAGCAGTTCTTC. Translated, it gives CATSRDVGTFYNEQFF.

This rearrangement joins TRBV2 to TRBJ2-7; perhaps TRBD2 as D (6 bases). Germline values: CDR1 SNHLY, CDR2 FYNNEI. The CDR3 runs to 12 residues. Between the trimmed V and J ends, which lost 5 bases and 3 bases, there was a span of 8 bases. CDR3 bases: TGTGCCAGCAGTCTGGGGGGCTACGAGCAGTACTTC. Amino acids: CASSLGGYEQYF.

The rearrangement uses TRBV3-1 (or the pseudogene TRBV3-2) and TRBJ1-4, with unresolved D. The germline V and J ends were trimmed by 0 bases and 15 bases, with 14 bases remaining between them. Germline CDR1 reads LGHDT; CDR2 reads YNNKEL (reference sequence). The CDR3 totals 13 residues. CDR3 sequence (DNA): TGTGCCAGCAGCCAAGATCTGGCCTCGCTGGTGTTTTTT. It yields the protein CASSQDLASLVFF.

This clone appeared a few times. The chain is built from TRBV28 and TRBJ1-5, with D unresolved. Per germline, CDR1 MDHEN and CDR2 SYDVKM. The V end lost 3 bases, the J end lost 6 bases, and 12 bases lay between the germline ends. This CDR3 contains 14 residues. This chain's CDR3 is CASSFRAGIQPQHF. The DNA for the CDR3 is TGTGCCAGCAGTTTCCGAGCCGGAATTCAGCCCCAGCATTTT.

The chain links TRBV12-3 or TRBV12-4 to TRBJ1-4; the D gene is possibly TRBD1 (6 bases). The CDR3 spans 13 residues. Trimming pared 5 bases from V and 8 bases from J, leaving 12 bases between. CDR3 bases: TGTGCCAGCAGTCTAAGAGGGGGGGAAAAACTGTTTTTT. As protein: CASSLRGGEKLFF.

This chain links TRBV9 with TRBJ2-7; possible D gene TRBD2, 6 bases. Trimming pared 0 bases from V and 3 bases from J, leaving 13 bases between. The CDR3 is 15 amino acids. Germline loops: CDR1 SGDLS, CDR2 YYNGEE. This chain's CDR3 is CASSVEGGSIYEQYF. The CDR3 coding sequence is TGTGCCAGCAGCGTAGAAGGAGGGAGCATCTACGAGCAGTACTTC.

CDR3 bases: TGCGCCAGCGGAGGGGACGAAATGAACACTGAAGCTTTCTTT. Protein product: CASGGDEMNTEAFF. The rearrangement uses TRBV10-2 and TRBJ1-1; D may be TRBD1 (5 bases). The CDR3 totals 14 residues. Trimming took 8 bases from V and 0 from J, leaving 13 bases between them. CDR1 is WSHSY and CDR2 is SAAADI in the germline V gene.

The rearrangement joins TRBV2 to TRBJ2-3; 7 positions agree with TRBD2. The CDR3 extends over 13 amino acids. The junction had 3 bases not matched to a gene; V was cut back by 6 bases and J by 3 bases. CDR1 is SNHLY and CDR2 is FYNNEI in the germline V gene. CDR3 bases: TGTGCCAGCAGGACTAGCACTACAGATACGCAGTATTTT. It specifies CASRTSTTDTQYF.

The rearrangement links TRBV30 to TRBJ1-1; tentative D call: TRBD1 (6 bases). CDR3 length equals 12 residues. From germline, CDR1 is GTSNPN and CDR2 SVGIG (reference sequence). V dropped 0 bases and J dropped 5 bases, with 7 bases sitting between them. The CDR3 sequence is CAWSVRGTEAFF. The CDR3, as DNA: TGTGCCTGGAGTGTGAGGGGGACTGAAGCTTTCTTT.

This clone has a single count. The rearrangement joins TRBV4-2 to TRBJ1-1; perhaps TRBD1 as D (6 bases). Trimming cost V 3 bases and J 4 bases, with 15 bases left between them. The V gene's germline CDR1 is LGHNA and CDR2 YNFKEQ. The CDR3 has 15 amino acids. Here the CDR3 reads CASSQQHRVGTEAFF. CDR3 coding DNA: TGTGCCAGCAGCCAGCAGCACAGGGTGGGCACTGAAGCTTTCTTT.

This chain links TRBV27 with TRBJ1-1; D ambiguous. Germline V gene sequence: CDR1 MNHEY, CDR2 SMNVEV (reference sequence). V lost 5 bases and J lost 7, with 14 bases in between. The CDR3 has 13 residues. DNA for the CDR3: TGTGCCAGCAGTAAACGGGTTATGGGTGAAGCTTTCTTT. Encoded protein: CASSKRVMGEAFF.

This chain connects TRBV4-3 to TRBJ2-2, with a tentative D call TRBD1 (5 bases). V was trimmed by 1 base and J by 5 bases, leaving 8 bases between them. Germline CDR1 reads LGHNA; CDR2 reads YSLEER. CDR3 size: 14 residues. CDR3 protein: CASSQGTGTGELFF. For the CDR3, the DNA is TGCGCCAGCAGCCAAGGAACAGGAACCGGGGAGCTGTTTTTT.

The chain employs TRBV7-9 and TRBJ2-3; 7 nucleotides line up with TRBD1. J was trimmed by 10 bases and V by 7 bases; bases with no gene match: 14. The germline gives CDR1 SEHNR, CDR2 FQNEAQ (reference sequence). The CDR3 is 14 residues long. In DNA, the CDR3 is TGTGCCAGCACCAAGACAGGGCCAAGCGACCCGCAGTATTTT. It translates to CASTKTGPSDPQYF.